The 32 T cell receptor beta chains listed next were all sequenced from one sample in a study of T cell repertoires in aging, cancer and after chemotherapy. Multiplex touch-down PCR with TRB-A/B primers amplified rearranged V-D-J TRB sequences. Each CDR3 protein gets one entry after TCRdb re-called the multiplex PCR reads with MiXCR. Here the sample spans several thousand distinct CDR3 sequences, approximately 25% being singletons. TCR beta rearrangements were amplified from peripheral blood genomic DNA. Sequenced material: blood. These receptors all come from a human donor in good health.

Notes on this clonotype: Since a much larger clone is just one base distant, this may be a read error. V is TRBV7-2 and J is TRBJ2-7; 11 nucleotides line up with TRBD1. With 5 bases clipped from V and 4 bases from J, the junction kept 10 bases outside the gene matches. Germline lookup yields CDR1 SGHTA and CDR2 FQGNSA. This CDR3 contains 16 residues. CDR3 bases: TGTGCCAGCAGCACAAACTTGGACAGGGGGCGGTACGAGCAGTACTTC. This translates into CASSTNLDRGRYEQYF.

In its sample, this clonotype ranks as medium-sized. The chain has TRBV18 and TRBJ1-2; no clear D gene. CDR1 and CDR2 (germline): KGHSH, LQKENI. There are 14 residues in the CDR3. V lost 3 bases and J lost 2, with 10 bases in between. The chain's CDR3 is CASSPAVPNYGYTF. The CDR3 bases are TGTGCCAGCTCACCGGCAGTCCCCAACTATGGCTACACCTTC.

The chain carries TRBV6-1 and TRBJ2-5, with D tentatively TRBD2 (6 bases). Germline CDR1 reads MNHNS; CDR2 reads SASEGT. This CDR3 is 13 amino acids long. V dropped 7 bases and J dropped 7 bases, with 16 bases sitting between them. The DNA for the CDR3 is TGTGCCAGCATGGAGGGGCCCCGAGGGACCCAGTACTTC. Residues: CASMEGPRGTQYF.

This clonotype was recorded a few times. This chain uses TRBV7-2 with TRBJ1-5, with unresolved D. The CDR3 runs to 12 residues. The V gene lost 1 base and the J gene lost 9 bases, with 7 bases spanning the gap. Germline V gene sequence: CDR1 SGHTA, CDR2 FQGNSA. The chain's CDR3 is CASSLDLGPQHF. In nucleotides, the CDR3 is TGTGCCAGCAGCTTAGATTTGGGGCCCCAGCATTTT.

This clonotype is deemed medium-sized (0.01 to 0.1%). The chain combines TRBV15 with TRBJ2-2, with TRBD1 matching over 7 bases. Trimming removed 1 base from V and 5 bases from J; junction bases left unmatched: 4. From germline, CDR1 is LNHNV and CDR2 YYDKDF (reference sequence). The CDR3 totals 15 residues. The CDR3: CATSRGDSETGELFF. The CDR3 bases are TGTGCCACCAGCAGAGGGGACAGTGAAACCGGGGAGCTGTTTTTT.

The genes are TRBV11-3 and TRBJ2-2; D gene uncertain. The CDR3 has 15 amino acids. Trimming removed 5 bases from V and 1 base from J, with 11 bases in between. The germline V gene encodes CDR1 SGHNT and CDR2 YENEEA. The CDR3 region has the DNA TGTGCCAGCAGCGAAGGGTCCAGGAACACCGGGGAGCTGTTTTTT. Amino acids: CASSEGSRNTGELFF.

CDR3 in amino acids: CASSISTGTLIHRYF. The CDR3 DNA reads TGTGCCAGTAGTATTTCAACTGGGACTCTGATACATCGGTACTTC. This chain joins TRBV19 and TRBJ2-5; D may be TRBD2 (6 bases). V lost 3 bases and J lost 13, with 24 bases in between. CDR3 length equals 15 residues. CDR1 LNHDA and CDR2 SQIVND come from the germline V gene (reference sequence).

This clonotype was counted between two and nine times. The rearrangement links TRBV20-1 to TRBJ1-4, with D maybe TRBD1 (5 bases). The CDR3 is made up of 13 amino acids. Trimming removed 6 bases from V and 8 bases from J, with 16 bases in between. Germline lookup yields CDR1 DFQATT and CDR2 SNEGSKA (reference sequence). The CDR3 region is CSAGHNVEEKLFF. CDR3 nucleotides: TGCAGTGCCGGACATAATGTAGAAGAAAAACTGTTTTTT.

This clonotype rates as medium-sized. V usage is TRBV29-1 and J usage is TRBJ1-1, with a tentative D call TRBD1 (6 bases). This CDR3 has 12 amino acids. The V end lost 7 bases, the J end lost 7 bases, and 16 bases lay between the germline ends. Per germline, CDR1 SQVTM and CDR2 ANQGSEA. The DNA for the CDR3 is TGCAGCGGCGTCCGGGACACCAGTGAAGCTTTCTTT. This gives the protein CSGVRDTSEAFF.

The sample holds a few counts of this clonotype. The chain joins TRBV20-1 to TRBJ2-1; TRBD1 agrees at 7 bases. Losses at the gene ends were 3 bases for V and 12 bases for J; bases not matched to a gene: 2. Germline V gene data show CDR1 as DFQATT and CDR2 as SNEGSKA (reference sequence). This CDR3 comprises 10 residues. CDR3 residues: CSASRQGQFF. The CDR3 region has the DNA TGCAGTGCTAGTAGACAGGGGCAGTTCTTC.

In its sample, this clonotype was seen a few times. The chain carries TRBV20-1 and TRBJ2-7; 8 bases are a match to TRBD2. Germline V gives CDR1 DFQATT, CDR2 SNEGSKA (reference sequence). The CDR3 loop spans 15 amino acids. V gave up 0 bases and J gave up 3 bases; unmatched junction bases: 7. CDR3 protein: CSARDIREGLYEQYF. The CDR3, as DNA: TGCAGTGCTAGAGATATCCGGGAGGGCCTCTACGAGCAGTACTTC.

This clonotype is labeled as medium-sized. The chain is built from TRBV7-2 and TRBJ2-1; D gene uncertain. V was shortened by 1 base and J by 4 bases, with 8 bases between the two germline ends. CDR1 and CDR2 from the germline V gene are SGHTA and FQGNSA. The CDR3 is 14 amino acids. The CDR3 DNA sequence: TGTGCCAGCAGCTTAGATCAGGTATACAATGAGCAGTTCTTC. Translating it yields CASSLDQVYNEQFF.

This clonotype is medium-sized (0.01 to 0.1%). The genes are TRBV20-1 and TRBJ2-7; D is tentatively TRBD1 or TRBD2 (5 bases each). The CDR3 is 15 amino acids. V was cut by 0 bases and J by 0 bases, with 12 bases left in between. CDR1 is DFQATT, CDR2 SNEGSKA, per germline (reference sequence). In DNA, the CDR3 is TGCAGTGCTAGAGACTGGGGACCCGTCTCCTACGAGCAGTACTTC. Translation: CSARDWGPVSYEQYF.

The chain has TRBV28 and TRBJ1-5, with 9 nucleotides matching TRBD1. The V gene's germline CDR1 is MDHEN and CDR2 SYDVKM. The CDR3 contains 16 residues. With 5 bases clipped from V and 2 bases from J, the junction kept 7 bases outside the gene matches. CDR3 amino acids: CASSLGTGGGNQPQHF. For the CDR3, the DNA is TGTGCCAGCAGTCTAGGAACAGGGGGCGGCAATCAGCCCCAGCATTTT.

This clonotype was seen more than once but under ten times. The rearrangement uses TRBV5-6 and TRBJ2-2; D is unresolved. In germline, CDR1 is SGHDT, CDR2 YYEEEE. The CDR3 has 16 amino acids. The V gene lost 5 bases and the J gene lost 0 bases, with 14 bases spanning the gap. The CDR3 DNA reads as TGTGCCAGCAGTCCTACCAAAGCGTCGAACACCGGGGAGCTGTTTTTT. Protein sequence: CASSPTKASNTGELFF.

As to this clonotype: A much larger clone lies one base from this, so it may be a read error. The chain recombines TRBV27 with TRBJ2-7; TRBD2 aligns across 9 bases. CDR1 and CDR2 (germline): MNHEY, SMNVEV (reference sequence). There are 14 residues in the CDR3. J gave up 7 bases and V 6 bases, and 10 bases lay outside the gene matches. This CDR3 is CASSIAGAVREQYF. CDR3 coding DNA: TGTGCCAGCAGCATAGCGGGAGCCGTGAGAGAGCAGTACTTC.

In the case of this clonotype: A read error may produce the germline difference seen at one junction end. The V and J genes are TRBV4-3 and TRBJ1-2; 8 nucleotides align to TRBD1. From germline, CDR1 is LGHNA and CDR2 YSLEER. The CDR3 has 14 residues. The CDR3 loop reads CASHRQGTGYGYTF. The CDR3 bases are TGTGCCAGCCACCGACAGGGGACCGGCTATGGCTACACCTTC.

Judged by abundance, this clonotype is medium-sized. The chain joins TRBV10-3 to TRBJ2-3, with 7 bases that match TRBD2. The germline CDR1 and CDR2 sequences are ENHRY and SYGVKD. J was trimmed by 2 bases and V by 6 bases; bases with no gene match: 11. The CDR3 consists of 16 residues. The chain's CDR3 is CAIRSGAHGDTDTQYF. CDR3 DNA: TGTGCCATCAGAAGCGGGGCACATGGTGACACAGATACGCAGTATTTT.

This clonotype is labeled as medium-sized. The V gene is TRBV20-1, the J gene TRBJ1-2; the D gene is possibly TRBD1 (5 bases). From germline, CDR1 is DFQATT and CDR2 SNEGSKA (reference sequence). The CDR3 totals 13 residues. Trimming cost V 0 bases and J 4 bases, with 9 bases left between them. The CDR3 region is CSARDYTGYGYTF. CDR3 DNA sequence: TGCAGTGCTAGAGATTATACAGGCTATGGCTACACCTTC.

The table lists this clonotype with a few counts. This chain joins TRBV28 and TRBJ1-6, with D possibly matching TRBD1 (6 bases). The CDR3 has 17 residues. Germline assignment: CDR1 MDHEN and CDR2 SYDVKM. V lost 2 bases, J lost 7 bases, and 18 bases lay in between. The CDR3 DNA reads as TGTGCCAGCAGTTTAGGTTTTCCGGGACAAAGGAATTCACCCCTCCACTTT. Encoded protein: CASSLGFPGQRNSPLHF.

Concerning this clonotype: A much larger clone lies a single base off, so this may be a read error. The CDR3 is CASSNAGGNQPQHF. DNA for the CDR3: TGTGCCAGCAGTAACGCAGGGGGGAATCAGCCCCAGCATTTT. The rearrangement links TRBV12-3 or TRBV12-4 to TRBJ1-5, with 7 positions matching TRBD1. After removal of 5 bases from V and 4 bases from J, the junction contained 5 bases not matched to a gene. This CDR3 region has 14 residues.

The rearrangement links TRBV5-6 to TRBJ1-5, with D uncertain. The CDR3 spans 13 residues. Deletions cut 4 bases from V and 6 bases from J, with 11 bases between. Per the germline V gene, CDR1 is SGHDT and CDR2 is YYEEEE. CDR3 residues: CASSERGSQPQHF. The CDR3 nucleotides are TGTGCCAGCAGCGAACGTGGGAGTCAGCCCCAGCATTTT.

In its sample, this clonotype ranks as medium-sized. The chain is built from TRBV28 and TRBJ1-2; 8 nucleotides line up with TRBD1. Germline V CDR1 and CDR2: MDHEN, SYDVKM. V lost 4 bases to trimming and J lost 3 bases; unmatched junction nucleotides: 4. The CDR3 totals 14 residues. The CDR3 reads CASSSRQGYYGYTF. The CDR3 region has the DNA TGTGCCAGCAGTTCGCGACAGGGGTACTATGGCTACACCTTC.

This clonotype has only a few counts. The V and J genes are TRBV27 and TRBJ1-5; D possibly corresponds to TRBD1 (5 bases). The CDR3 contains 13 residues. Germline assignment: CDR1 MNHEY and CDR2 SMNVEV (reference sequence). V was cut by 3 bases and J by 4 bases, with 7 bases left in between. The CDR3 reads CASSFRGNQPQHF. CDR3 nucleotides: TGTGCCAGCAGTTTTAGGGGAAATCAGCCCCAGCATTTT.

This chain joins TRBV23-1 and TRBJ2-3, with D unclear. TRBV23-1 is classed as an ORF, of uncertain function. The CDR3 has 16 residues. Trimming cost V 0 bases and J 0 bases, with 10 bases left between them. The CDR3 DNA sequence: TGCGCCAGCAGTCAATCTTCCGGTCCTAGCACAGATACGCAGTATTTT. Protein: CASSQSSGPSTDTQYF.

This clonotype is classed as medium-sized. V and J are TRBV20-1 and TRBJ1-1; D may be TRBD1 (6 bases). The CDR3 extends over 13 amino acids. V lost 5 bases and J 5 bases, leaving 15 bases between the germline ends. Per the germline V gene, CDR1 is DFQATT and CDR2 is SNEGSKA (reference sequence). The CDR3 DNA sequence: TGCAGTGCTCACACAGGGAAGGCGACTGAAGCTTTCTTT. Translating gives CSAHTGKATEAFF.

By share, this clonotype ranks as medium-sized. The CDR3 protein is CASSPTRTGTNSYEQYF. The CDR3 DNA is TGTGCCAGCTCACCGACTCGGACAGGGACGAACTCCTACGAGCAGTACTTC. V usage is TRBV18 and J usage is TRBJ2-7; 8 bases are shared with TRBD1. This CDR3 has 17 amino acids. Germline values: CDR1 KGHSH, CDR2 LQKENI. The trim removed 3 bases at V and 0 bases at J, leaving 10 bases unmatched.

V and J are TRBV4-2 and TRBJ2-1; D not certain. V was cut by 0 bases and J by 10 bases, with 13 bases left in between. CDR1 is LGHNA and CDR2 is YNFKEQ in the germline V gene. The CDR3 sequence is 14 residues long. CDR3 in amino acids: CASSQDLDLTEQFF. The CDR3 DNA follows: TGTGCCAGCAGCCAAGATCTTGACCTCACGGAGCAGTTCTTC.

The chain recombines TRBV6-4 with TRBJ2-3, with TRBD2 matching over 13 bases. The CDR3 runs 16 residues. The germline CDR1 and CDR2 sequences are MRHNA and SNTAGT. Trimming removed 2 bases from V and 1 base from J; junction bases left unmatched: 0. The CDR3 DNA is TGTGCCAGCAGTGACGGGACTAGCGGGGGCACAGATACGCAGTATTTT. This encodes CASSDGTSGGTDTQYF.

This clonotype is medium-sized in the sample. CDR3 nucleotides: TGTGCCAGCAGTGAGTCCGGGACAGGGTTTCATCAGCCCCAGCATTTT. Translating it yields CASSESGTGFHQPQHF. The chain joins TRBV6-1 to TRBJ1-5, with 9 bases identical to TRBD1. The germline V gene has CDR1 MNHNS and CDR2 SASEGT. The CDR3 extends over 16 amino acids. V shed 3 bases and J 5 bases; nucleotides not matched to a gene: 8.

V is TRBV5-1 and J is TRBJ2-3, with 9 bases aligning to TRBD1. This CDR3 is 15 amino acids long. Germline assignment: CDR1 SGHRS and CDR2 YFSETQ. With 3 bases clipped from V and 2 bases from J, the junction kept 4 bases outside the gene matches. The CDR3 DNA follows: TGCGCCAGCAGCTGGAGGGACAGGGTCACAGATACGCAGTATTTT. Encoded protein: CASSWRDRVTDTQYF.

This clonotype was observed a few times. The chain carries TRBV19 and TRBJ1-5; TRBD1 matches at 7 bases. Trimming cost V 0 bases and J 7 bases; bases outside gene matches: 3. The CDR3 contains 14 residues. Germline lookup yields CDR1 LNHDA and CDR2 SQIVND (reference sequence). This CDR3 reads CASSIDEGGQPQHF. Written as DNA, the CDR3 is TGTGCCAGTAGTATAGATGAAGGGGGCCAGCCCCAGCATTTT.